This passage covers 10 T cell receptor beta chains from one sample sequenced in a study of graft-versus-host responses after intestinal transplantation. Clones were read by immunoSEQ multiplex PCR, and TCRdb kept only the in-frame ones, dropping some. The data hold 60,000 to 75,000 clones, with about nine tenths observed a single time. Processing was applied to graft tissue in order to liberate intraepithelial and lamina propria lymphocytes. The material sequenced was ileum tissue, taken 350 to 400 days after transplant. The origin of the receptors is a human patient who received an intestinal transplant, so some T cells may come from the graft donor.

The CDR3 DNA reads TGTGCCAGTAAGGAGGTGGGCTCTGGGGCCAACGTCCTGACTTTC. Amino acids: CASKEVGSGANVLTF. The chain uses TRBV19 and TRBJ2-6, with D tentatively TRBD2 (5 bases). Germline values: CDR1 LNHDA, CDR2 SQIVND (reference sequence). CDR3 length: 15 amino acids. V lost 7 bases, J lost 0 bases, and 10 bases lay in between.

This rearrangement joins TRBV6-4 to TRBJ2-7, with 8 nucleotides matching TRBD2. Trimming cost V 2 bases and J 0 bases; bases outside gene matches: 6. The V gene's germline CDR1 is MRHNA and CDR2 SNTAGT. This CDR3 is 16 amino acids long. CDR3 sequence reads: CASSDPRGALSYEQYF. The CDR3 nucleotides are TGTGCCAGCAGTGACCCGCGGGGGGCCCTCTCCTACGAGCAGTACTTC.

V usage is TRBV15 and J usage is TRBJ2-5; D remains ambiguous. CDR3 size: 16 residues. Germline V gene lookup returns CDR1 LNHNV and CDR2 YYDKDF (reference sequence). Trimming cost V 2 bases and J 2 bases, with 15 bases left between them. The CDR3 DNA reads as TGTGCCACCAGCAGACCAAGAACCCGTAGACAAGAGACCCAGTACTTC. Translation gives CATSRPRTRRQETQYF. Filled out from reference TRBV15 and TRBJ2-5, the complete variable domain reads DAMVIQNPRYQVTQFGKPVTLSCSQTLNHNVMYWYQQKSSQAPKLLFHYYDKDFNNEADTPDNFQSRRPNTSFCFLDIRSPGLGDTAMYLCATSRPRTRRQETQYFGPGTRLLVL.

DNA for the CDR3: TGTGCCAGCAGCTTTGGACAGGGAAGGGGTAGCTATGGCTACACCTTC. Protein product: CASSFGQGRGSYGYTF. The chain joins TRBV7-9 to TRBJ1-2; 8 nucleotides agree with TRBD1. The ends lost 3 bases at V and 4 bases at J; junction bases unmatched: 10. The CDR3 contains 16 residues. Per germline, CDR1 SEHNR and CDR2 FQNEAQ (reference sequence).

This chain uses TRBV6-5 with TRBJ2-7; 10 positions agree with TRBD2. The CDR3 totals 15 residues. Losses at the gene ends were 2 bases for V and 0 bases for J; bases not matched to a gene: 1. The germline CDR1 and CDR2 sequences are MNHEY and SVGAGI. CDR3 coding DNA: TGTGCCAGCAGTTACGTAGCGGGAGGCTCCTACGAGCAGTACTTC. This translates into CASSYVAGGSYEQYF.

This chain uses TRBV5-1 with TRBJ1-6; D gene unclear. Per the germline V gene, CDR1 is SGHRS and CDR2 is YFSETQ. Trimming shortened V by 0 bases and J by 6 bases, and 7 bases separated the two germline ends. The CDR3 has 14 residues. Here the CDR3 reads CASSLARINSPLHF. The DNA of the CDR3 is TGCGCCAGCAGCTTGGCACGGATTAATTCACCCCTCCACTTT.

The J gene is TRBJ2-1, the V gene TRBV4-1, with 11 bases aligning to TRBD2. The V segment lost 3 bases and the J segment 3 bases; nucleotides outside the gene matches: 1. CDR3 length: 15 residues. Germline CDR1 and CDR2: MGHRA and YSYEKL. The DNA for the CDR3 is TGCGCCAGCAGCCAGGGACTAGCGGACTACAATGAGCAGTTCTTC. Translated, it gives CASSQGLADYNEQFF.

The V and J genes are TRBV15 and TRBJ1-6, with TRBD1 as a possible D gene (6 bases). CDR3 length equals 16 residues. Germline-derived CDR1 and CDR2 are LNHNV and YYDKDF (reference sequence). Trimming stripped 5 bases from V and 5 bases from J, with 16 bases between. This CDR3 is CATSSGGPGDNSPLHF. CDR3 DNA sequence: TGTGCCACCAGCTCCGGGGGGCCAGGGGATAATTCACCCCTCCACTTT.

The rearrangement links TRBV2 to TRBJ2-3; 8 bases fit TRBD2. The J segment lost 3 bases and the V segment lost 6 bases, leaving 5 bases of the junction unmatched. CDR1 SNHLY and CDR2 FYNNEI come from the germline V gene. The CDR3 is 14 amino acids. The CDR3 reads CASRPGGVTDTQYF. In DNA, the CDR3 is TGTGCCAGCAGGCCGGGGGGGGTTACAGATACGCAGTATTTT.

The rearrangement joins TRBV28 to TRBJ1-3; no clear D. V lost 2 bases and J lost 4, with 15 bases in between. This CDR3 has 16 residues. Germline V gene sequence: CDR1 MDHEN, CDR2 SYDVKM. The CDR3 DNA is TGTGCCAGCAGTTTACGCTTGTGGGTCATGGGAAACACCATATATTTT. It specifies CASSLRLWVMGNTIYF.